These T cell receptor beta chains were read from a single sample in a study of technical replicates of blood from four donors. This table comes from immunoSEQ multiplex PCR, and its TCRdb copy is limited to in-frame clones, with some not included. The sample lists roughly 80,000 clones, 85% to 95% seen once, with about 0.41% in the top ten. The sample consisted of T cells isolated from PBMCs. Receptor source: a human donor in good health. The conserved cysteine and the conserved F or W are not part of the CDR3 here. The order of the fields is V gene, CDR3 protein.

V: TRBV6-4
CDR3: ASSELAGGYNEQF

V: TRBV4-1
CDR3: ASSQDYARASGRIRDTGELF

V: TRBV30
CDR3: AWSGGSYGYT

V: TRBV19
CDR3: ASGAWGPTYEQY

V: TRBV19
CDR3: ASKLGASTDTQY

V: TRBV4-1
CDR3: ASSQAAGVTYNEQF

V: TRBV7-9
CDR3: ASSSTSGSLYEQF

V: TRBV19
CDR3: ASSPEVGNTEAF

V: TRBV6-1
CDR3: ASTGDSLYNEQF

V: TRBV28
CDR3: ASTWTSGRLDTQY

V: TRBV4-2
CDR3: ASSRSTPGLAGGYEQY

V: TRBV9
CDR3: ASSPGQGETQY

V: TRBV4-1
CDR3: ASSYRERDLYRKHEQY

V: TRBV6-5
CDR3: ASSSSIAEAF

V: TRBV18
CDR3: ASSPRRLDIDTQY

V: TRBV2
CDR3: ASSDARSNQPQH

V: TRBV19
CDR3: ASSTQGLAGGLQELF

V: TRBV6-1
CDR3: ASRPGWADYEQY

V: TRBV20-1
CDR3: SAQRNEQF

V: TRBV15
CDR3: ATSRERAGEANNEQF

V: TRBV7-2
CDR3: ASSPSPGRGLYEQY

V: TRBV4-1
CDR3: ASSRGTSFDEQY

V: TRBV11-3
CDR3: ASSLVAMRDRGLYEQF

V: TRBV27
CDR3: ASSSRTGLSEQY

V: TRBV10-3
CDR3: AISESSKNTEAF

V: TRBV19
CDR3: ASKGRGADTQY

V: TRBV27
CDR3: ASSMYGQGRLTQPQH

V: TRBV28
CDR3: ASSFLSRGRMNTEAF

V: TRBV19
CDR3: ASSRQGIHEQY